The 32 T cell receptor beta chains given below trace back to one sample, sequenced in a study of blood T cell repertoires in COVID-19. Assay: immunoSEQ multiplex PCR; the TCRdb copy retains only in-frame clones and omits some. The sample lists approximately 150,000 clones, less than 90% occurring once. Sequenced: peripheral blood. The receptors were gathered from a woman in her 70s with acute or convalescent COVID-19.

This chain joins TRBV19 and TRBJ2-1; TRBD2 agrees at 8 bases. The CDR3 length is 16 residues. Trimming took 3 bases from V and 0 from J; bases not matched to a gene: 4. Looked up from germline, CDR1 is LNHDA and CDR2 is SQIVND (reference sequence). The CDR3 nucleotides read TGTGCCAGTAGTATTAATCGGGGGGGCTCCTACAATGAGCAGTTCTTC. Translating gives CASSINRGGSYNEQFF.

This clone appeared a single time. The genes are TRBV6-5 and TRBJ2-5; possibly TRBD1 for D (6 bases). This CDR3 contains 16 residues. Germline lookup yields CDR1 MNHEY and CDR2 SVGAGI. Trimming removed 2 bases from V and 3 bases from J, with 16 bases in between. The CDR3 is CASSYTVRTAKETQYF. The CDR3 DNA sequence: TGTGCCAGCAGTTACACCGTTCGGACAGCTAAAGAGACCCAGTACTTC.

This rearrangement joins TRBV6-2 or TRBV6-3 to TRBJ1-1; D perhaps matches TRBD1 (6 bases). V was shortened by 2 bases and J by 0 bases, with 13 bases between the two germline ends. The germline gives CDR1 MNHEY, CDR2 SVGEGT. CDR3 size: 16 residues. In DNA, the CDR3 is TGTGCCAGCAGTTACCGACAGGTCGTCATGAACACTGAAGCTTTCTTT. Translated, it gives CASSYRQVVMNTEAFF.

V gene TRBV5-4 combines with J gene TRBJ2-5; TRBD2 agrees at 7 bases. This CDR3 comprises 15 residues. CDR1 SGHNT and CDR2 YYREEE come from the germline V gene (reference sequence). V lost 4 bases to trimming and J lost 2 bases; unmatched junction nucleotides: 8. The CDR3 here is CASSRGGGKQETQYF. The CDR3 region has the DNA TGTGCCAGCAGCCGTGGGGGGGGGAAGCAAGAGACCCAGTACTTC.

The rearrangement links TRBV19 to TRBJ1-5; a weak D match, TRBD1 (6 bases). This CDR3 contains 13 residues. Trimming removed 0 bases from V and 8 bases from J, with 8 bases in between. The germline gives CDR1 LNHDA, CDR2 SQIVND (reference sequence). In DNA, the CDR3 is TGTGCCAGTAGTATAGAACAGGGAAAGCCCCAGCATTTT. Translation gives CASSIEQGKPQHF.

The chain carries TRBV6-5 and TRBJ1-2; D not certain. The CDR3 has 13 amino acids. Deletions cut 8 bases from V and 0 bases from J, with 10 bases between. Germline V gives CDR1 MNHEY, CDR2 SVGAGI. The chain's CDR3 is CASESLANYGYTF. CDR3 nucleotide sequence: TGTGCCAGCGAATCTTTAGCTAACTATGGCTACACCTTC.

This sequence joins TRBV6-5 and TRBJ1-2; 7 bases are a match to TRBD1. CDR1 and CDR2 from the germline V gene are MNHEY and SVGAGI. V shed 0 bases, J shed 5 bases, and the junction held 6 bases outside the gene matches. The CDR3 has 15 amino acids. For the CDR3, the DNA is TGTGCCAGCAGTTACTCCGGGACAGTTTCTTATGGCTACACCTTC. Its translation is CASSYSGTVSYGYTF.

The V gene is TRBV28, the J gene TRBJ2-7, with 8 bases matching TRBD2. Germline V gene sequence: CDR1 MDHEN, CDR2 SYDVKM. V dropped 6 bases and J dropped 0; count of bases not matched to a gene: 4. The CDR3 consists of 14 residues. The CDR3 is CASSSGGDSYEQYF. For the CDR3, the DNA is TGTGCCAGCAGCTCGGGAGGGGACTCCTACGAGCAGTACTTC.

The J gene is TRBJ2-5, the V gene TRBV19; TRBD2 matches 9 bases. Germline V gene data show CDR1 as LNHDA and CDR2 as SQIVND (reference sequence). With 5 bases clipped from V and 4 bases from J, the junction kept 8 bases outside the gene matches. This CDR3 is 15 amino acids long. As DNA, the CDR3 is TGTGCCAGTAGTTGGGCGGGGGGGCGGAGAGAGACCCAGTACTTC. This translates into CASSWAGGRRETQYF.

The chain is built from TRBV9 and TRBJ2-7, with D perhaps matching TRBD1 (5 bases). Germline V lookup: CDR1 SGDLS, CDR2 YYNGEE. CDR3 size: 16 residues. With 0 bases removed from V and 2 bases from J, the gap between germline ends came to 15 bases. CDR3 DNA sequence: TGTGCCAGCAGCGTAGCAGCAGTTGGGGCGCCCTACGAGCAGTACTTC. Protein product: CASSVAAVGAPYEQYF.

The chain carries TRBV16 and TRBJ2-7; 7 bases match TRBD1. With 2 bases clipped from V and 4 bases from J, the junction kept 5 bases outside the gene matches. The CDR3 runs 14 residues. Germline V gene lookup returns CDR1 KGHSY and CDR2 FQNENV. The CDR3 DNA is TGTGCCAGCAGCCAACGACAGGGCCCTTACGAGCAGTACTTC. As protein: CASSQRQGPYEQYF.

CDR3 protein: CATSETGTLMNTEAFF. In nucleotides, the CDR3 is TGTGCCACCAGCGAGACAGGGACCCTGATGAACACTGAAGCTTTCTTT. The genes are TRBV15 and TRBJ1-1; the match to TRBD1 covers 7 bases. The CDR3 consists of 16 residues. Germline trimming cut 5 bases from V and 0 bases from J; bases unmatched to any gene: 9. CDR1 is LNHNV, CDR2 YYDKDF, per germline (reference sequence).

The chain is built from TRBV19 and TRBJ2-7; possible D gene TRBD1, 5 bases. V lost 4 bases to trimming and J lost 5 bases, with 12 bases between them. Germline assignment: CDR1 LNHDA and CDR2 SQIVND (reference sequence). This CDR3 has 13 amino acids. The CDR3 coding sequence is TGTGCCAGTAGTACAGGGTGGCCCCACGAGCAGTACTTC. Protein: CASSTGWPHEQYF.

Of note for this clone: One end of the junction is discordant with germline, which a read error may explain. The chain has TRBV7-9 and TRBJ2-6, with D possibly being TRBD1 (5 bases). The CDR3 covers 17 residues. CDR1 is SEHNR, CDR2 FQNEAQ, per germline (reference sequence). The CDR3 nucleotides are TGTGCCAGCAGCTTACAGGGTGTGGGCTCTTGGGCCAACGTCCTGACTTTC. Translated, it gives CASSLQGVGSWANVLTF.

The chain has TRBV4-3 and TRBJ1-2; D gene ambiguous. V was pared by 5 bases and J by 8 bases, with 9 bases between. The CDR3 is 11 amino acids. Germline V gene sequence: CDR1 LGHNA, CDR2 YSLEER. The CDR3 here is CASSSRGGYTF. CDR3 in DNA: TGCGCCAGCAGCTCCCGGGGAGGCTACACCTTC.

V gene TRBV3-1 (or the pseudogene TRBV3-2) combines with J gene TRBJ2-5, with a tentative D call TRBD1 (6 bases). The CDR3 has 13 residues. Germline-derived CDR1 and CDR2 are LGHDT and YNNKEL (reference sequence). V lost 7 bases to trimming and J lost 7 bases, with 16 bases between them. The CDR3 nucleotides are TGTGCCAGCACCCAGGGGAGTGTCGGGACCCAGTACTTC. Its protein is CASTQGSVGTQYF.

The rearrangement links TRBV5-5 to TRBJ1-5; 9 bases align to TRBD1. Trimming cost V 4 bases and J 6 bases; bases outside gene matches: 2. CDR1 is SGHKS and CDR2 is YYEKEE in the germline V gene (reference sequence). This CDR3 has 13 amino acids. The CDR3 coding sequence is TGTGCCAGCAGCCCGGACAGGGGTCAGCCCCAGCATTTT. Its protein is CASSPDRGQPQHF.

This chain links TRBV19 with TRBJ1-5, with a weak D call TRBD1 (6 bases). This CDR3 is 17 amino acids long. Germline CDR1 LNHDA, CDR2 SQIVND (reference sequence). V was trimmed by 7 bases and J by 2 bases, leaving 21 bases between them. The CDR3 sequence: CASTRPGAAPGNQPQHF. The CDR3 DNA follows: TGTGCCAGTACCCGCCCAGGGGCAGCGCCGGGCAATCAGCCCCAGCATTTT. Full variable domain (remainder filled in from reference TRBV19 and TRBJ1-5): DGGITQSPKYLFRKEGQNVTLSCEQNLNHDAMYWYRQDPGQGLRLIYYSQIVNDFQKGDIAEGYSVSREKKESFPLTVTSAQKNPTAFYLCASTRPGAAPGNQPQHFGDGTRLSIL.

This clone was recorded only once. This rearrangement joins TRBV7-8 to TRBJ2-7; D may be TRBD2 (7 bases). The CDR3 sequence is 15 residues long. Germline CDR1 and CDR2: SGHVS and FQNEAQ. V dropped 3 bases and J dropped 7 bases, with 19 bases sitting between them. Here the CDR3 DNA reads TGTGCCAGCAGCTTCCTCTCCTGGGGGGGCCTGGAGCAGTACTTC. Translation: CASSFLSWGGLEQYF.

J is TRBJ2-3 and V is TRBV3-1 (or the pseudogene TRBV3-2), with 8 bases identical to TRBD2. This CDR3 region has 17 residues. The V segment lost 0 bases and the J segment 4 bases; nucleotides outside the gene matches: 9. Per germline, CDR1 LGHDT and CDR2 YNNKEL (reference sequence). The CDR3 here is CASSQDLPGGHADTQYF. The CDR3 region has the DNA TGTGCCAGCAGCCAAGATCTGCCGGGGGGGCATGCAGATACGCAGTATTTT.

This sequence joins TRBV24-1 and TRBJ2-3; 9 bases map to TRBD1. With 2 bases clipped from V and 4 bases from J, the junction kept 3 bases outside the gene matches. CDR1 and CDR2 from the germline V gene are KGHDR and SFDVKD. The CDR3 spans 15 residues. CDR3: CATSDWTGVSDTQYF. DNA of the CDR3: TGTGCCACCAGTGATTGGACAGGGGTTTCAGATACGCAGTATTTT.

The CDR3 reads CASSLLAQASGSNEQFF. CDR3 DNA sequence: TGCGCCAGCAGCTTACTCGCCCAAGCTAGCGGGAGTAATGAGCAGTTCTTC. The chain employs TRBV5-1 and TRBJ2-1, with 10 bases fitting TRBD2. Germline values: CDR1 SGHRS, CDR2 YFSETQ. The J segment lost 7 bases and the V segment lost 2 bases, leaving 12 bases of the junction unmatched. The CDR3 is made up of 17 amino acids. Complete variable domain (other parts from reference TRBV5-1 and TRBJ2-1): KAGVTQTPRYLIKTRGQQVTLSCSPISGHRSVSWYQQTPGQGLQFLFEYFSETQRNKGNFPGRFSGRQFSNSRSEMNVSTLELGDSALYLCASSLLAQASGSNEQFFGPGTRLTVL.

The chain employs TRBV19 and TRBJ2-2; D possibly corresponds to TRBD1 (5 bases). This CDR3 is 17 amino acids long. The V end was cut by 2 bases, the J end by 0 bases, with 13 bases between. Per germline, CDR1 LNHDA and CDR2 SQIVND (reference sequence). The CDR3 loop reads CASSIWGRTANTGELFF. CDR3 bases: TGTGCCAGTAGTATATGGGGCAGAACGGCGAACACCGGGGAGCTGTTTTTT.

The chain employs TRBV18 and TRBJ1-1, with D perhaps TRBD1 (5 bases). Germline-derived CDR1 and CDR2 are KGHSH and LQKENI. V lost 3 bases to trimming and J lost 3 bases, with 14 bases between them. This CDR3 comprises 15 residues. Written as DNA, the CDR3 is TGTGCCAGCTCACCCTGGGGCGCAGGTGACACTGAAGCTTTCTTT. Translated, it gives CASSPWGAGDTEAFF.

The CDR3 protein is CASSVTGLGEKLFF. The CDR3 bases are TGCGCCAGCAGCGTGACAGGGCTAGGTGAAAAACTGTTTTTT. The genes are TRBV5-1 and TRBJ1-4, with TRBD1 matching over 7 bases. CDR3 length equals 14 residues. The germline V gene has CDR1 SGHRS and CDR2 YFSETQ. Trimming took 4 bases from V and 7 from J; bases not matched to a gene: 7. The full variable domain, its missing parts supplied by reference TRBV5-1 and TRBJ1-4, is KAGVTQTPRYLIKTRGQQVTLSCSPISGHRSVSWYQQTPGQGLQFLFEYFSETQRNKGNFPGRFSGRQFSNSRSEMNVSTLELGDSALYLCASSVTGLGEKLFFGSGTQLSVL.

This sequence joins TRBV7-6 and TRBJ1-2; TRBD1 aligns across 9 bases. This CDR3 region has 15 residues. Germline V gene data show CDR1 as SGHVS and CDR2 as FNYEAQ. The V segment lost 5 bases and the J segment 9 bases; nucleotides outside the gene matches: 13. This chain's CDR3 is CASSPPGQGVLSYTF. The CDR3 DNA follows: TGTGCCAGCAGCCCTCCGGGACAGGGTGTACTGAGCTACACCTTC.

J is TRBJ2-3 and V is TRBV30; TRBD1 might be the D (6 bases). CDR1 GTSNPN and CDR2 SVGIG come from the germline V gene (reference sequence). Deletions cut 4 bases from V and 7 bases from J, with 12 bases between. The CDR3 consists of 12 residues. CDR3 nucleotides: TGTGCCTGGAACCCCACAGGGAATACGCAGTATTTT. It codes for CAWNPTGNTQYF.

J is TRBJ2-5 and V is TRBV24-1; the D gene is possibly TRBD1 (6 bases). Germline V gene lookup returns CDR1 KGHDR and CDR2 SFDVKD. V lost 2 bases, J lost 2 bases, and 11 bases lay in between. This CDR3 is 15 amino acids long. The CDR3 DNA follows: TGTGCCACCAGTGATTCCCGACAGGCTCAAGAGACCCAGTACTTC. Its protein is CATSDSRQAQETQYF.

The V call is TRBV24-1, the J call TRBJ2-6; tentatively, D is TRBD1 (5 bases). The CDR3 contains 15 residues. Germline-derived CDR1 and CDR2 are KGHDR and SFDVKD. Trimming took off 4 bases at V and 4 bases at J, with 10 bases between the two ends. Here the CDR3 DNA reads TGTGCCACCAGTGAGACAGAATCCGGGGCCAACGTCCTGACTTTC. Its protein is CATSETESGANVLTF.

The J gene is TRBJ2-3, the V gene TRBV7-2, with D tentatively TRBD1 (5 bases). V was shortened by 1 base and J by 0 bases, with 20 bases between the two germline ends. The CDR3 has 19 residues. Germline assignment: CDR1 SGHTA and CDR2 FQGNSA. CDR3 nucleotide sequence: TGTGCCAGCAGCTTAGGCCGCCAGGGCCTTCGCCTTAGCACAGATACGCAGTATTTT. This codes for CASSLGRQGLRLSTDTQYF.

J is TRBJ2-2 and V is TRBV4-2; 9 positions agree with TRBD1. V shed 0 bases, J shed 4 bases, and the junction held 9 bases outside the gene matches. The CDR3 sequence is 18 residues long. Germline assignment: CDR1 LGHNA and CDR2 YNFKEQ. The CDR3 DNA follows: TGTGCCAGCAGCCAAGATCAGGGGACAGGGACGGGCACCGGGGAGCTGTTTTTT. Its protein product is CASSQDQGTGTGTGELFF.

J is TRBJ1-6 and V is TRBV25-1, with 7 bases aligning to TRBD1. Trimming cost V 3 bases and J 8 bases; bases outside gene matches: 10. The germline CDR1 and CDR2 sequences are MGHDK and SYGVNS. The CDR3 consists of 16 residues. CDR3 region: CASSELGQRVDSPLHF. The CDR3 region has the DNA TGTGCCAGCAGTGAGTTGGGACAGAGAGTTGATTCACCCCTCCACTTT.